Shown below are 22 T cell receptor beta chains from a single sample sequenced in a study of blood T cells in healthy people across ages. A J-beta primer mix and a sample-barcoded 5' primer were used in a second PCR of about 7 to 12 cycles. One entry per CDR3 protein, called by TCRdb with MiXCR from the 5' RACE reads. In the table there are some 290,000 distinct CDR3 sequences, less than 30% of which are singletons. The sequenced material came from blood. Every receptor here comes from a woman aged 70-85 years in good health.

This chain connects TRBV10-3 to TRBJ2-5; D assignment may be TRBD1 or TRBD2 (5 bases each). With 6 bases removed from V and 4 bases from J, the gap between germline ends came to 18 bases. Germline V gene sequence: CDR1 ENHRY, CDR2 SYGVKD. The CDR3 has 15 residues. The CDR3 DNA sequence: TGTGCCATCAGATCGGGGACCCCCGGCGGAGAGACCCAGTACTTC. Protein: CAIRSGTPGGETQYF.

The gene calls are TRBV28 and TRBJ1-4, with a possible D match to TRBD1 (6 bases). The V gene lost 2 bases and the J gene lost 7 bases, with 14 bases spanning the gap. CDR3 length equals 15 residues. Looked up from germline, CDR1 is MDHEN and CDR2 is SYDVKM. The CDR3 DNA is TGTGCCAGCAGTTTAGATTCTAGGGGGAGTGAAAAACTGTTTTTT. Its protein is CASSLDSRGSEKLFF.

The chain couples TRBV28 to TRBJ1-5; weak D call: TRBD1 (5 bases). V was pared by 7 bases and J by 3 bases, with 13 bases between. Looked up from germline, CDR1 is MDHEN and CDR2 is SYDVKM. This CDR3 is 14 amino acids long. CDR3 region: CASIPGHNNQPQHF. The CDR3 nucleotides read TGTGCCAGCATTCCCGGACACAACAATCAGCCCCAGCATTTT.

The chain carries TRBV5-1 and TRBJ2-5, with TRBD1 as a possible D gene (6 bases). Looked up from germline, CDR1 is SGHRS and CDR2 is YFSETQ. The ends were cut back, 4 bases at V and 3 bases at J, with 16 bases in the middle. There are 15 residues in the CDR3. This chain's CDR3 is CASSPTGQPKETQYF. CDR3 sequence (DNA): TGCGCCAGCAGCCCAACAGGACAGCCCAAAGAGACCCAGTACTTC.

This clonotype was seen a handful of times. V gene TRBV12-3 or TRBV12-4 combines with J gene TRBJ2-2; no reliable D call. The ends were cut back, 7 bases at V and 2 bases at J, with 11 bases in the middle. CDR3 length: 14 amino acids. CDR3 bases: TGTGCCAGCACAGACCTAAGAAACACCGGGGAGCTGTTTTTT. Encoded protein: CASTDLRNTGELFF.

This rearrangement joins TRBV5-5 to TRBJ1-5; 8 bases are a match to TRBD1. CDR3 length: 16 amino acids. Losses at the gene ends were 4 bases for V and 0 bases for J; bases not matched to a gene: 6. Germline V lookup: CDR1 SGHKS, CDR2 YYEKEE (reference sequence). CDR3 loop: CASSPRTGSSNQPQHF. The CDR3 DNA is TGTGCCAGCAGCCCCCGGACAGGGTCTAGCAATCAGCCCCAGCATTTT.

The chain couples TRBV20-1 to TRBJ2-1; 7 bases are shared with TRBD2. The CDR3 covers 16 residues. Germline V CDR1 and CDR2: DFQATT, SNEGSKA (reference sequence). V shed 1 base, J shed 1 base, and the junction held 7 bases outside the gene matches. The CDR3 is CSARGLADPSYNEQFF. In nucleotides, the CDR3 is TGCAGTGCTAGAGGGCTAGCGGACCCGTCCTACAATGAGCAGTTCTTC.

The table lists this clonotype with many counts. The CDR3 region has the DNA TGTGCCAGCAGCTCCGGGACGGCAGTCTGGATGGAAAAACTGTTTTTT. This gives the protein CASSSGTAVWMEKLFF. This sequence joins TRBV14 and TRBJ1-4; D is possibly TRBD1 (5 bases). The germline V gene has CDR1 SGHDN and CDR2 FVKESK. V gave up 5 bases and J gave up 8 bases, with 21 bases separating them. CDR3 size: 16 residues.

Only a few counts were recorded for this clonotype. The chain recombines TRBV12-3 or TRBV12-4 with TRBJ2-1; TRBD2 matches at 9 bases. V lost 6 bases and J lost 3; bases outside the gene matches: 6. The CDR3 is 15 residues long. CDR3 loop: CASSRIAGVYNEQFF. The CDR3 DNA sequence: TGTGCCAGCAGCCGGATAGCGGGAGTCTACAATGAGCAGTTCTTC.

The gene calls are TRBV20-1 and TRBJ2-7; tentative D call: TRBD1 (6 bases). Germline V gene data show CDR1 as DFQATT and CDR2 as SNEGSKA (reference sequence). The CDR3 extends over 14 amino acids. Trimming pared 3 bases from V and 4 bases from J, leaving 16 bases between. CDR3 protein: CSARSYREPYEQYF. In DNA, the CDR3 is TGCAGTGCTAGGAGCTACAGGGAACCGTACGAGCAGTACTTC.

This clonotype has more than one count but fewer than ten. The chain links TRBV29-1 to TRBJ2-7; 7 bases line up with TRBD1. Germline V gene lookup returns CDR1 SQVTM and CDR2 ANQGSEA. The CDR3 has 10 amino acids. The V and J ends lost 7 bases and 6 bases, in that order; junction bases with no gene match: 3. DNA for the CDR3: TGCAGCGCCGGGGACAGCGAGCAGTACTTC. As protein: CSAGDSEQYF.

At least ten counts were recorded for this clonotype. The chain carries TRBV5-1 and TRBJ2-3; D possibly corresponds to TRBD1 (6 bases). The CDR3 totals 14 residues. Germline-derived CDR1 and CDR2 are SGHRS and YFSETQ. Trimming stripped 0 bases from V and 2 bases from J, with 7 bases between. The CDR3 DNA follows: TGCGCCAGCAGCTTGGGGGACAACACAGATACGCAGTATTTT. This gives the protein CASSLGDNTDTQYF.

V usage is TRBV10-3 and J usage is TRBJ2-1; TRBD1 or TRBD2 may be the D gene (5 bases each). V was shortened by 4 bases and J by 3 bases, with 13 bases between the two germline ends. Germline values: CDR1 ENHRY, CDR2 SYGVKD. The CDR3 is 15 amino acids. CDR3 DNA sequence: TGTGCCATCAGTGGGGGGATTAGGGACTACAATGAGCAGTTCTTC. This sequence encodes CAISGGIRDYNEQFF.

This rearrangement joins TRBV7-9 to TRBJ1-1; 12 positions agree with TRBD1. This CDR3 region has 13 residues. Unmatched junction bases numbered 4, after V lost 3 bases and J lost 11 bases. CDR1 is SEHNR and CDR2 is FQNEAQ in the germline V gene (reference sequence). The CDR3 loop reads CASSLGQGAMAFF. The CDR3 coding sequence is TGTGCCAGCAGCTTGGGACAGGGGGCTATGGCTTTCTTT.

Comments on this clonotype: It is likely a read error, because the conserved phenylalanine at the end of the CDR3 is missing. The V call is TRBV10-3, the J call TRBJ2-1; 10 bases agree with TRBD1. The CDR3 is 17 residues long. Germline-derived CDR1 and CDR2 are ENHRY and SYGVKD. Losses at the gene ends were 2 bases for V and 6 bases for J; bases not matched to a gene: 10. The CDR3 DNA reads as TGTGCCATCAGTGAGGGCCGCGGGACAGGGGCTTTCAATGAGCAGTTCCTC. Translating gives CAISEGRGTGAFNEQFL.

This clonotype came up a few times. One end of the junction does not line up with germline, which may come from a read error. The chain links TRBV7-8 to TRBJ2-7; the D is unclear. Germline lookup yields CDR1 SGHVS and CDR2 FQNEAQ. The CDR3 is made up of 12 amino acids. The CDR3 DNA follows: TGTGCCAGCAGCTTCGATATTTACGGGCAGTACTTC. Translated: CASSFDIYGQYF.

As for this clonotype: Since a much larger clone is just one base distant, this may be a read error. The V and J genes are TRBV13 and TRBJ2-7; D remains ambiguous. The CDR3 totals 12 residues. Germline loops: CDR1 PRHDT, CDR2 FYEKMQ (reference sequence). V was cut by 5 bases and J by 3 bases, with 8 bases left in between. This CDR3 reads CASSAVGYEQYF. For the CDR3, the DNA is TGTGCCAGCAGCGCCGTGGGCTACGAGCAGTACTTC.

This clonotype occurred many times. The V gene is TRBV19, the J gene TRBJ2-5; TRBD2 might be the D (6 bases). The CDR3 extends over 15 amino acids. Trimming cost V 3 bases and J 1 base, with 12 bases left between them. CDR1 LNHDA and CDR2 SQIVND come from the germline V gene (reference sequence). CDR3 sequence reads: CASSIETRSQETQYF. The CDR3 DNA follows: TGTGCCAGTAGTATCGAGACTAGAAGCCAAGAGACCCAGTACTTC.

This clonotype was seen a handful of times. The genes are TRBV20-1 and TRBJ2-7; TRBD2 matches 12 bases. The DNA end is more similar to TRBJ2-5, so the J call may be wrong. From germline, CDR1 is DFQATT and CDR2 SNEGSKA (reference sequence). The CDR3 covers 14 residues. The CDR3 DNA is TGCAGTGCGCAGGAGGGGACTAGCGGGCAGACCCAGTACTTC. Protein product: CSAQEGTSGQTQYF.

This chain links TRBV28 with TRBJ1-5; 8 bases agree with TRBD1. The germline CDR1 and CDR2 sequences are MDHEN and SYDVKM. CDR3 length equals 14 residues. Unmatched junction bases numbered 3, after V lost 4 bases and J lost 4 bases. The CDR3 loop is CASSYNRGNQPQHF. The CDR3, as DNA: TGTGCCAGCAGTTATAACAGGGGGAATCAGCCCCAGCATTTT.

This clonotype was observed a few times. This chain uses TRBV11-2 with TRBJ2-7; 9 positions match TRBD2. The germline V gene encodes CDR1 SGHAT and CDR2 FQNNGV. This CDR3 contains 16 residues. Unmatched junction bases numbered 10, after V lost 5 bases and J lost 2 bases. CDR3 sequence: CASSPAAGGKAYEQYF. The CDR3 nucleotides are TGTGCCAGCAGCCCGGCGGCGGGAGGGAAGGCCTACGAGCAGTACTTC.

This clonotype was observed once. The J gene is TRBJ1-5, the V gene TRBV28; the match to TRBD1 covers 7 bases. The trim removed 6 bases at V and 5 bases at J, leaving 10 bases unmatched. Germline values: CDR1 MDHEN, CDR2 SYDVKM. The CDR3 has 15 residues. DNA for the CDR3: TGTGCCAGCAGAGAACAGGGGCGGGACCATCAGCCCCAGCATTTT. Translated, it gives CASREQGRDHQPQHF.